This T cell receptor (beta chain) comes out of a study of response to subunit inactivated influenza vaccine. V lost 6 bases and J lost 0; bases outside the gene matches: 17. CDR1 and CDR2 from the germline V gene are MNHNS and SASEGT. CDR3 length: 18 amino acids. This clonotype was seen a handful of times. A single record per CDR3 protein comes from TCRdb applying MiXCR to the RT-PCR reads. Among about 610,000 distinct CDR3 sequences listed, approximately 15% were seen once. This sequence originates from a man between 50 and 59 years old who received an inactivated influenza vaccine. The material was PBMCs from blood, obtained about 13 days after vaccination. The chain is built from TRBV6-1 and TRBJ2-7; the match to TRBD1 covers 7 bases. In nucleotides, the CDR3 is TGTGCCAGCAGCCAAACCAGTAGACCGGGACAGCGCTCCTACGAGCAGTACTTC. It codes for CASSQTSRPGQRSYEQYF.